Listed below are T cell receptor beta chains from one sample, sequenced in a study of CD8 T cells in ankylosing spondylitis. TCRdb called the 5' RACE reads again in MiXCR, with one record for every CDR3 protein. The data contain roughly 140,000 distinct CDR3 sequences, around 42% of them singletons. The source material was synovial fluid, either unsorted or a sorted T cell fraction (not recorded which). The origin of the receptors is a male donor with ankylosing spondylitis. CDR3s include the opening cysteine and the closing phenylalanine or tryptophan. The order of the fields is clone size, V gene, D gene, J gene, CDR3 protein, CDR3 DNA. D genes are given only for firm matches. Not all rows give a size; the values are once, few, many and, for expanded clones, a class.

>once|TRBV7-8|.|TRBJ2-7
CASSRSLWTPMTYEQYF
TGTGCCAGCAGCCGATCTCTCTGGACACCCATGACCTACGAGCAGTACTTC
>.|TRBV5-6|.|TRBJ2-7
CASSLMAAYEQYF
TGTGCCAGCAGCTTGATGGCAGCCTACGAGCAGTACTTC
>few|TRBV27|.|TRBJ2-1
CASSLSSDNEQFF
TGTGCCAGCAGTTTATCGTCGGACAATGAGCAGTTCTTC
>.|TRBV7-9|.|TRBJ2-2
CASSSPQRQPGGELFF
TGTGCCAGCAGCTCGCCACAGAGACAGCCCGGCGGGGAGCTGTTTTTT
>few|TRBV12-3/TRBV12-4|.|TRBJ1-1
CASGDGRSTEAFF
TGTGCCAGCGGCGACGGGAGGTCCACTGAAGCTTTCTTT
>.|TRBV29-1|.|TRBJ1-4
CSVEDRGQLFF
TGCAGCGTTGAAGACCGGGGTCAGCTGTTTTTT
>once|TRBV4-1|.|TRBJ2-4
CASSQDQGPGSGFQYF
TGCGCCAGCAGCCAAGACCAGGGCCCGGGGAGCGGCTTTCAGTACTTC
>.|TRBV7-9|.|TRBJ1-1
CASSLLVGNTEAFF
TGTGCCAGCAGCTTATTGGTGGGGAACACTGAAGCTTTCTTT
>.|TRBV9|.|TRBJ2-3
CASSPPTDTQYF
TGTGCCAGCAGCCCCCCCACAGATACGCAGTATTTT
>.|TRBV7-8|.|TRBJ1-1
CASSPRRRGTEAFF
TGTGCCAGCAGCCCTCGCCGGAGAGGCACTGAAGCTTTCTTT
>.|TRBV20-1|TRBD2|TRBJ2-4
CSARGTSRENIQYF
TGCAGTGCTAGGGGGACTAGCAGGGAAAACATTCAGTACTTC
>.|TRBV19|TRBD1|TRBJ1-2
CASSTTYGQGDGYTF
TGTGCCAGTAGTACCACGTATGGACAGGGGGACGGCTACACCTTC
>.|TRBV6-2/TRBV6-3|.|TRBJ2-7
CASSFEFYEQYF
TGTGCCAGCAGTTTCGAGTTCTACGAGCAGTACTTC
>.|TRBV7-2|.|TRBJ2-1
CASSSASIRDFSYNEQFF
TGTGCCAGCAGCTCAGCTAGTATAAGGGATTTTTCCTACAATGAGCAGTTCTTC
>once|TRBV19|.|TRBJ2-2
CASSIDSYTGELFF
TGTGCCAGTAGTATCGACAGCTACACCGGGGAGCTGTTTTTT
>many|TRBV4-3|TRBD1|TRBJ1-4
CASSQEGGQGRAEKLFF
TGCGCCAGCAGCCAAGAGGGGGGACAGGGGAGGGCTGAAAAACTGTTTTTT
>few|TRBV6-1|TRBD1|TRBJ1-4
CASSESQGAFSVFF
TGTGCCAGCAGTGAATCGCAGGGGGCGTTTTCGGTGTTTTTT
>.|TRBV6-2/TRBV6-3|.|TRBJ1-5
CASRPGGQPQHF
TGTGCCAGCAGACCGGGAGGACAGCCCCAGCATTTT
>.|TRBV7-9|.|TRBJ2-5
CASSLAGETQYF
TGTGCCAGCAGCTTAGCGGGAGAGACCCAGTACTTC
>few|TRBV15|.|TRBJ2-1
CATSRGRDSYNEQFF
TGTGCCACCAGCAGAGGGAGGGACAGCTACAATGAGCAGTTCTTC
>.|TRBV2|TRBD2|TRBJ2-3
CASTRGAGGITDTQYF
TGTGCCAGCACCCGAGGGGCGGGGGGAATCACAGATACGCAGTATTTT
>.|TRBV29-1|TRBD1|TRBJ1-2
CSVRTGQHGYTF
TGCAGCGTGCGGACGGGACAGCATGGCTACACCTTC
>many|TRBV7-9|TRBD1|TRBJ2-2
CASTGANTGELFF
TGTGCCTCCACAGGGGCCAACACCGGGGAGCTGTTTTTT
>.|TRBV6-4|TRBD2|TRBJ2-3
CASSDGGGSTDTQYF
TGTGCCAGCAGTGACGGCGGGGGGTCCACAGATACGCAGTATTTT
>once|TRBV7-2|.|TRBJ2-3
CASSLRSLVLPAQYF
TGTGCCAGCAGCTTAAGGTCCCTGGTCCTACCGGCGCAGTATTTT
>.|TRBV11-2|.|TRBJ2-7
CASSLSAWEQYF
TGTGCCAGCAGCCTATCCGCCTGGGAGCAGTACTTC
>.|TRBV7-3|TRBD2|TRBJ2-1
CASSVTLAGYNEQFF
TGTGCCAGCAGCGTGACCCTAGCGGGTTACAATGAGCAGTTCTTC
>.|TRBV21-1|.|TRBJ1-5
CASSFTWPQHF
TGTGCCAGCAGCTTCACCTGGCCCCAGCATTTT
>.|TRBV7-3|.|TRBJ1-2
CASSLMAGLIHGYTF
TGTGCCAGCAGCTTAATGGCAGGGTTGATCCATGGCTACACCTTC
>.|TRBV28|TRBD1|TRBJ1-5
CASRQDRGIAGNQPQHF
TGTGCCAGCAGGCAGGACAGGGGGATTGCCGGCAATCAGCCCCAGCATTTT
>few|TRBV29-1|TRBD1|TRBJ2-5
CSARTGAQETQYF
TGCAGCGCTAGGACAGGAGCCCAAGAGACCCAGTACTTC
>few|TRBV20-1|.|TRBJ2-3
CSARPRVLATDTQYF
TGCAGTGCTAGACCGAGGGTGCTGGCCACAGATACGCAGTATTTT
>.|TRBV4-3|.|TRBJ1-5
CASSQDSGGGQPQHF
TGCGCCAGCAGCCAAGATTCAGGCGGAGGTCAGCCCCAGCATTTT
>.|TRBV11-2|.|TRBJ1-2
CASSLVGLNYGYTF
TGTGCCAGCAGCTTAGTCGGTTTGAACTATGGCTACACCTTC
>many|TRBV15|.|TRBJ2-1
CATSTYFVEQFF
TGTGCCACCAGCACTTACTTTGTTGAGCAGTTCTTC
>once|TRBV20-1|TRBD1|TRBJ2-5
CSARTGLQETQYF
TGCAGTGCCCGGACAGGTCTCCAAGAGACCCAGTACTTC
>.|TRBV5-5|.|TRBJ1-6
CASRTDQGRNSPLHF
TGTGCCAGCAGAACGGACCAGGGGAGGAATTCACCCCTCCACTTT
>few|TRBV7-8|TRBD1|TRBJ2-3
CASSLEDRGPSTDTQYF
TGTGCCAGCAGCTTAGAGGACAGGGGGCCTAGCACAGATACGCAGTATTTT
>.|TRBV27|.|TRBJ1-5
CASSPSFGGMQPQHF
TGTGCCAGCAGTCCCTCCTTTGGGGGAATGCAGCCCCAGCATTTT
>.|TRBV3-1|TRBD2|TRBJ2-5
CASSQGSAGGMETQYF
TGTGCCAGCAGCCAAGGGTCGGCGGGAGGGATGGAGACCCAGTACTTC
>few|TRBV4-1|TRBD1|TRBJ1-1
CASSQVRGRDTEAFF
TGCGCCAGCAGCCAAGTGAGGGGGCGGGACACTGAAGCTTTCTTT
>.|TRBV7-3|.|TRBJ1-4
CASSFGGLGGNVAANEKLFF
TGTGCCAGCAGCTTTGGGGGGTTGGGGGGCAACGTGGCAGCTAATGAAAAACTGTTTTTT
>once|TRBV28|.|TRBJ2-7
CASSSHLFEQYF
TGTGCCAGCAGTTCACATCTTTTCGAGCAGTACTTC
>few|TRBV29-1|.|TRBJ2-2
CSVNVLYTGELFF
TGCAGCGTGAATGTCCTCTACACCGGGGAGCTGTTTTTT
>few|TRBV5-1|TRBD1|TRBJ1-1
CASSSDRGITEAFF
TGCGCCAGCAGCTCAGACAGGGGTATCACTGAAGCTTTCTTT
>.|TRBV6-2/TRBV6-3|.|TRBJ2-3
CASSYSSFTDTQYF
TGTGCCAGCAGTTACTCGAGTTTCACAGATACGCAGTATTTT
>.|TRBV12-3/TRBV12-4|.|TRBJ1-4
CASRDDRINEKLFF
TGTGCCAGCAGGGACGACAGAATTAATGAAAAACTGTTTTTT
>.|TRBV5-1|.|TRBJ1-4
CASSLGTRFNAANEKLFF
TGCGCCAGCAGCTTGGGGACACGTTTCAACGCGGCTAATGAAAAACTGTTTTTT
>.|TRBV15|.|TRBJ1-2
CATSSRVYYDYTF
TGTGCCACCAGCAGCCGGGTATACTATGACTACACCTTC